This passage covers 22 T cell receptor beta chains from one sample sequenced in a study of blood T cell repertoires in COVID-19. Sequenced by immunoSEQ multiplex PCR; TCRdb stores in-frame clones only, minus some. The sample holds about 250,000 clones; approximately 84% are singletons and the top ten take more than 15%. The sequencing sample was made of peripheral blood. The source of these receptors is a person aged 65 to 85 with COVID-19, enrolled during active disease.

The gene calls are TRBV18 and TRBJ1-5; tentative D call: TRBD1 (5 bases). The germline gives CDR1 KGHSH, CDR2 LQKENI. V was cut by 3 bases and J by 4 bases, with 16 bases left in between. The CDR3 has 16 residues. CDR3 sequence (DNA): TGTGCCAGCTCACCCCCGGGGGACCCTCGTAATCAGCCCCAGCATTTT. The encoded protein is CASSPPGDPRNQPQHF. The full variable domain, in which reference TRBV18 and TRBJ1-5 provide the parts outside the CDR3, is NAGVMQNPRHLVRRRGQEARLRCSPMKGHSHVYWYRQLPEEGLKFMVYLQKENIIDESGMPKERFSAEFPKEGPSILRIQQVVRGDSAAYFCASSPPGDPRNQPQHFGDGTRLSIL.

CDR3 region: CASSDNRGNGYTF. The CDR3, as DNA: TGTGCCAGCAGTGATAACAGGGGGAATGGCTACACCTTC. The chain is built from TRBV2 and TRBJ1-2; TRBD1 agrees at 8 bases. Germline V gives CDR1 SNHLY, CDR2 FYNNEI. The length of the CDR3 is 13 residues. J was trimmed by 6 bases and V by 3 bases; bases with no gene match: 3.

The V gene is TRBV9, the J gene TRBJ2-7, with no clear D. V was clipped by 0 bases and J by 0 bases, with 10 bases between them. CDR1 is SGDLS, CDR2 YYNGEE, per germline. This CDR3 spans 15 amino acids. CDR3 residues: CASSVEDADSYEQYF. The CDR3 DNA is TGTGCCAGCAGCGTAGAGGATGCGGACTCCTACGAGCAGTACTTC.

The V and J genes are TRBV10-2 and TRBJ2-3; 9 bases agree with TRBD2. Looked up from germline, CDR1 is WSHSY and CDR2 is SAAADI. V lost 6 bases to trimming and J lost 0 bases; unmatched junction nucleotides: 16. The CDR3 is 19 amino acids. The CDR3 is CASRLKSGGKISSTDTQYF. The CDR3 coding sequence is TGCGCCAGCAGACTGAAAAGCGGGGGGAAGATTTCTAGCACAGATACGCAGTATTTT.

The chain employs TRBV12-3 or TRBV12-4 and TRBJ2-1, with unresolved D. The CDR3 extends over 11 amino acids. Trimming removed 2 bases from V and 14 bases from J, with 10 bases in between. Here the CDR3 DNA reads TGTGCCAGCAGTTTACAGGCCCCCAAGTTCTTC. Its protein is CASSLQAPKFF.

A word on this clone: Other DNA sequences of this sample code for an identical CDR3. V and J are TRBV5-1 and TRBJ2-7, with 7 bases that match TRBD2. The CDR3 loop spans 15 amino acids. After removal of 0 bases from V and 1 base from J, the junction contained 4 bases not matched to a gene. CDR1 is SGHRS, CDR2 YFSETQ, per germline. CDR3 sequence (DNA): TGCGCCAGCAGCTTGGAAGGACTAGGGTCCTACGAGCAGTACTTC. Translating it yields CASSLEGLGSYEQYF.

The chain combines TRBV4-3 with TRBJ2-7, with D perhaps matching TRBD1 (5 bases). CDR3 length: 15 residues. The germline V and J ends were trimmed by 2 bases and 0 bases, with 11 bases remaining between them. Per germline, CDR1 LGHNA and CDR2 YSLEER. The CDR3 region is CASSQNLGVSYEQYF. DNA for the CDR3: TGCGCCAGCAGCCAAAATTTAGGGGTCTCCTACGAGCAGTACTTC.

DNA of the CDR3: TGTGCCAGCAGTGACAGTAACTATGGCTACACCTTC. Protein sequence: CASSDSNYGYTF. V gene TRBV6-1 combines with J gene TRBJ1-2; D is unclear. Trimming stripped 3 bases from V and 1 base from J, with 3 bases between. CDR3 length: 12 residues. Germline V gives CDR1 MNHNS, CDR2 SASEGT.

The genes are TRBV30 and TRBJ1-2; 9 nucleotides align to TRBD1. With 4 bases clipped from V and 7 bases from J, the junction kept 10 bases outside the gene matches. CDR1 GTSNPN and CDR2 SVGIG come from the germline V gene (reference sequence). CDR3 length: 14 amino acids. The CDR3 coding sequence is TGTGCCTGGAATGGCGGACAGGGGCTGGCTGGCTACACCTTC. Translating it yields CAWNGGQGLAGYTF.

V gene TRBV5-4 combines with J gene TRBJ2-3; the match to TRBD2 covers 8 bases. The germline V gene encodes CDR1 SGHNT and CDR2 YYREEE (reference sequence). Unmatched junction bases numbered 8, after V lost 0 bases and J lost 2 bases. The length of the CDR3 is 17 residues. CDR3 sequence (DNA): TGTGCCAGCAGCTTGGTGCCGTGGCGGGGGGACACAGATACGCAGTATTTT. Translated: CASSLVPWRGDTDTQYF.

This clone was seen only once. CDR3 DNA: TGCGCCAGCAGCAAACTAGCTACAGAGACCCAGTACTTC. Amino acids: CASSKLATETQYF. The chain uses TRBV5-1 and TRBJ2-5, with TRBD2 as a possible D gene (6 bases). Trimming left V 4 bases short and J 4 bases short, with 11 bases between. The CDR3 consists of 13 residues. Germline CDR1 reads SGHRS; CDR2 reads YFSETQ.

CDR3 DNA sequence: TGTGCCAGCAGCTTCGACAGGGGCGGAAACACCGGGGAGCTGTTTTTT. It specifies CASSFDRGGNTGELFF. The chain has TRBV7-8 and TRBJ2-2; TRBD1 matches at 8 bases. Germline values: CDR1 SGHVS, CDR2 FQNEAQ. V gave up 3 bases and J gave up 2 bases; unmatched junction bases: 5. This CDR3 has 16 residues.

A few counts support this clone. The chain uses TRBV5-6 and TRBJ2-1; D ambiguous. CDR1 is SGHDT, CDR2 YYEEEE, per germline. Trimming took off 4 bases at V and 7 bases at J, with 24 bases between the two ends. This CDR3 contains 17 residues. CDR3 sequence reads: CASSPVVSMLLPNEQFF. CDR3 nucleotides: TGTGCCAGCAGCCCGGTAGTAAGTATGTTGCTTCCGAATGAGCAGTTCTTC.

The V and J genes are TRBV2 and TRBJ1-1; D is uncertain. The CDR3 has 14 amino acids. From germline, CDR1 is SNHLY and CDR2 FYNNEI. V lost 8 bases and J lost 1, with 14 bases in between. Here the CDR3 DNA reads TGTGCCAGCGGAGGACCGATGACGAACACTGAAGCTTTCTTT. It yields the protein CASGGPMTNTEAFF.

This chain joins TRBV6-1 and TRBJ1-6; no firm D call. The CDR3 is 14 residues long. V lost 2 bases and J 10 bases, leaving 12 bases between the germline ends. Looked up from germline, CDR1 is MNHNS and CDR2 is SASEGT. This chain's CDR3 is CASSELREGSPLHF. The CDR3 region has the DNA TGTGCCAGCAGTGAATTAAGGGAGGGCTCACCCCTCCACTTT.

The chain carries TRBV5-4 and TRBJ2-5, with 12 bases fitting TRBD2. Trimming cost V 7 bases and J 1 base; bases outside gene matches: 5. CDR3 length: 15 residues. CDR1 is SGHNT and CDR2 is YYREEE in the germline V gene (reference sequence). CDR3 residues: CASRLAGALQETQYF. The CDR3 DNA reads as TGTGCCAGCCGACTAGCGGGAGCCCTCCAAGAGACCCAGTACTTC.

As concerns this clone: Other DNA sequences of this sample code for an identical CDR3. The CDR3 spells CASSFSGSTDTQYF. The CDR3 DNA sequence: TGTGCCAGCAGCTTTAGCGGGAGCACAGATACGCAGTATTTT. The chain has TRBV7-9 and TRBJ2-3; 7 bases are a match to TRBD2. Unmatched junction bases numbered 0, after V lost 3 bases and J lost 0 bases. CDR3 length: 14 residues. Per germline, CDR1 SEHNR and CDR2 FQNEAQ (reference sequence).

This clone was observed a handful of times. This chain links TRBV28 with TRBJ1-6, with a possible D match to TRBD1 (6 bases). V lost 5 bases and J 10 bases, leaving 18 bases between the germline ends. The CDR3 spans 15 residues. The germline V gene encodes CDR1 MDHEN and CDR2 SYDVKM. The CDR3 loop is CASSQTPQGRSPLHF. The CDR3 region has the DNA TGTGCCAGCAGTCAAACCCCACAGGGCCGATCACCCCTCCACTTT.

CDR3 in DNA: TGTGCCAGCAGCTCCTTAAGGGGGGGAAACTCTGGAAACACCATATATTTT. Protein: CASSSLRGGNSGNTIYF. J is TRBJ1-3 and V is TRBV13; TRBD1 might be the D (6 bases). This CDR3 is 17 amino acids long. Germline V gene data show CDR1 as PRHDT and CDR2 as FYEKMQ (reference sequence). The ends were cut back, 4 bases at V and 0 bases at J, with 16 bases in the middle. The full variable domain, rest sourced from reference TRBV13 and TRBJ1-3, is AAGVIQSPRHLIKEKRETATLKCYPIPRHDTVYWYQQGPGQDPQFLISFYEKMQSDKGSIPDRFSAQQFSDYHSELNMSSLELGDSALYFCASSSLRGGNSGNTIYFGEGSWLTVV.

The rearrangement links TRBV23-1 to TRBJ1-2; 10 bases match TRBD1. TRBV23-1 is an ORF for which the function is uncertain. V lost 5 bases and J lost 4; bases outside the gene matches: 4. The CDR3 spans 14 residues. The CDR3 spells CASSGQGGVYGYTF. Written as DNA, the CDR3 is TGCGCCAGCAGTGGACAGGGGGGTGTCTATGGCTACACCTTC.

CDR3 amino acids: CASSRSYNSPLHF. DNA for the CDR3: TGTGCCAGCAGTAGGAGCTATAATTCACCCCTCCACTTT. The rearrangement links TRBV7-3 to TRBJ1-6, with D unresolved. Trimming pared 6 bases from V and 3 bases from J, leaving 6 bases between. The CDR3 is 13 amino acids. Germline CDR1 SGHTA, CDR2 FQGTGA.

The CDR3: CAIGRDTSNQPQHF. As DNA, the CDR3 is TGTGCCATCGGCCGGGACACTAGCAATCAGCCCCAGCATTTT. The V call is TRBV10-3, the J call TRBJ1-5; TRBD1 might be the D (6 bases). CDR3 length: 14 amino acids. V dropped 8 bases and J dropped 0 bases, with 11 bases sitting between them. The germline CDR1 and CDR2 sequences are ENHRY and SYGVKD.